The clone carrying this T cell receptor (beta chain) was observed a few times. Its specificity is unknown. TCRdb redid the calling of the 5' RACE reads with MiXCR, one entry per CDR3 protein. Among about 360,000 distinct CDR3 sequences listed, around 13% were seen once. With V trimmed by 2 bases and J by 0 bases, 4 bases remained unmatched. The CDR3 loop spans 16 amino acids. Germline V lookup: CDR1 MDHEN, CDR2 SYDVKM. The sample belongs to a study of T-cell memory formation after mild COVID-19. Study results and caveats: Of the contracting clones, CD4+ ones lay mainly in CM and EM, and CD8+ ones in EMRA.

This chain uses TRBV28 with TRBJ2-1, with 7 bases aligning to TRBD2. The material sequenced was PBMCs or a T cell subset sorted from them (not recorded which). This clonotype was sampled from a man aged 18 to 29 who had mild COVID-19 (a few samples of this study predate the infection). Cell type and time point are not known. Here the CDR3 DNA reads TGTGCCAGCAGTTTAGCGGGGGAGAGCTCCTACAATGAGCAGTTCTTC. This codes for CASSLAGESSYNEQFF.